This T cell receptor (beta chain) was recorded in a study of cytomegalovirus exposure and HLA in healthy donors. The wider study: Caucasian-associated ancestry cluster membership applied to less than 85% of around 400 genotyped donors. General study results and limits: As a later analysis revealed, most CMV-associated TCR beta chains appeared HLA-restricted. TRBV6-2, TRBV6-3 and other indistinguishable V segments were excluded.

Both 60 Vbeta primers and 13 Jbeta primers went into the PCR. Some clones are missing from TCRdb's copy, which holds only in-frame ones; the method was immunoSEQ multiplex PCR. The repertoire holds 110,000 or so clones, with approximately 67% as singletons. Remarks on this clone: Its antigen is unknown.

V lost 4 bases and J lost 2; bases outside the gene matches: 8. The CDR3 is 15 residues long. CDR1 and CDR2 (germline): SGHNT, YYREEE (reference sequence). The chain recombines TRBV5-4 with TRBJ2-7, with 8 bases that match TRBD1. Sequencing was carried out using PBMCs. This sequence was found in a young man in good health and CMV-seropositive. Here the CDR3 reads CASSPGTGGAYEQYF. Written as DNA, the CDR3 is TGTGCCAGCAGCCCGGGGACAGGAGGGGCCTACGAGCAGTACTTC.